One sample yielded the 28 T cell receptor beta chains listed below, sequenced in a study of T cells in Graves' hyperthyroidism and ophthalmopathy (dated by TCRdb to the late 2010s). Library preparation employed multiplex PCR. Sequenced using an Illumina HiSeq 2000. Amplification of TCR beta CDR3 regions was carried out from RNA transcripts. The TCR CDR3 was subjected to a first round of RT-PCR using the HTBI primer set and the Qiagen OneStep RT-PCR kit. TCRdb itself trimmed the public reads at Q25 with fastp, ran MiXCR and retained productive beta chains. CDR3 protein sequences are deduplicated, and each keeps its most common genes and DNA. In this sample the table shows 250,000 to 300,000 distinct CDR3 sequences, roughly 15% of which occur a single time. 10% to 15% of the sample rests with the top ten. Material for sequencing was blood. The receptors come from a woman aged 35 to 49 with Graves' hyperthyroidism that later progressed to Graves' ophthalmopathy.

The chain carries TRBV28 and TRBJ1-1, with 9 bases lining up with TRBD1. V shed 6 bases and J 8 bases; nucleotides not matched to a gene: 7. Germline CDR1 is MDHEN and CDR2 is SYDVKM. The CDR3 spans 13 residues. In DNA, the CDR3 is TGTGCCAGCAGGGGGACAGGGTGGTCAGAAGCTTTCTTT. Encoded protein: CASRGTGWSEAFF.

This clonotype was found many times. The chain links TRBV12-3 or TRBV12-4 to TRBJ1-5, with D hard to call. Trimming removed 6 bases at V and 0 bases at J, with 9 bases between. The CDR3 is 14 residues long. The CDR3 sequence is CASSSGYSNQPQHF. The DNA for the CDR3 is TGTGCCAGCAGCTCAGGTTATAGCAATCAGCCCCAGCATTTT.

The V call is TRBV28, the J call TRBJ1-3; D is unclear. With 7 bases removed from V and 1 base from J, the gap between germline ends came to 17 bases. Germline values: CDR1 MDHEN, CDR2 SYDVKM. This CDR3 comprises 16 residues. The CDR3 loop is CASTPGSPGSGNTIYF. The CDR3 region has the DNA TGTGCCAGCACCCCCGGGAGTCCGGGTTCTGGAAACACCATATATTTT.

This clonotype was picked up many times. The V and J genes are TRBV28 and TRBJ2-6, with D hard to call. The CDR3 is 15 amino acids. CDR1 MDHEN and CDR2 SYDVKM come from the germline V gene. V lost 3 bases to trimming and J lost 1 base, with 7 bases between them. The CDR3 DNA sequence: TGTGCCAGCAGTTTTGGTCTGTCTGGGGCCAACGTCCTGACTTTC. It is translated as CASSFGLSGANVLTF.

A few counts support this clonotype. Given a much more abundant clone one base away, this may be a read error. The rearrangement links TRBV20-1 to TRBJ2-1; TRBD2 agrees at 12 bases. The length of the CDR3 is 15 residues. CDR1 is DFQATT, CDR2 SNEGSKA, per germline (reference sequence). This CDR3 reads CGAPRLAGDFDEQFF. DNA of the CDR3: TGCGGTGCTCCGAGACTAGCGGGAGATTTCGATGAGCAGTTCTTC.

In its sample, this clonotype was seen many times. The chain carries TRBV11-2 and TRBJ2-5; D gene ambiguous. The CDR3 totals 13 residues. V lost 5 bases and J lost 0, with 7 bases in between. Germline assignment: CDR1 SGHAT and CDR2 FQNNGV. CDR3 DNA sequence: TGTGCCAGCAGCAAGGAGTACCAAGAGACCCAGTACTTC. Translation: CASSKEYQETQYF.

This clonotype was counted many times. J is TRBJ2-5 and V is TRBV7-9; D unclear. CDR3 length equals 14 residues. Germline V gene lookup returns CDR1 SEHNR and CDR2 FQNEAQ (reference sequence). The germline V and J ends were trimmed by 5 bases and 5 bases, with 15 bases remaining between them. CDR3 nucleotides: TGTGCCAGCAGCCCGGTTGACTCTTGGGAGACCCAGTACTTC. Translated, it gives CASSPVDSWETQYF.

There are many counts of this clonotype. This chain links TRBV20-1 with TRBJ2-3; no clear D. V was clipped by 5 bases and J by 6 bases, with 9 bases between them. Germline V lookup: CDR1 DFQATT, CDR2 SNEGSKA (reference sequence). The CDR3 loop spans 11 amino acids. The CDR3 sequence is CSAPELDTQYF. CDR3 in DNA: TGCAGTGCTCCAGAGCTGGATACGCAGTATTTT.

This clonotype showed up just a few times. The V and J genes are TRBV18 and TRBJ2-7; D not certain. This CDR3 is 12 amino acids long. The V gene's germline CDR1 is KGHSH and CDR2 LQKENI. V was pared by 2 bases and J by 6 bases, with 8 bases between. The CDR3 protein is CASSPGPREQYF. CDR3 DNA: TGTGCCAGCTCACCAGGCCCCCGCGAGCAGTACTTC.

Concerning this clonotype: With a much larger clone just one base away, this may be a read error. Here the CDR3 omits its conserved ending phenylalanine or tryptophan, so a read error is the likely source. The V gene is TRBV11-2, the J gene TRBJ1-2; 7 bases match TRBD1. The CDR3 consists of 17 residues. With 5 bases clipped from V and 4 bases from J, the junction kept 16 bases outside the gene matches. Germline V CDR1 and CDR2: SGHAT, FQNNGV. CDR3 nucleotides: TGTGCCAGCAGCGTAACCAAGACAGGGAGCACTTCCTATGGCTACACCCTC. Its protein is CASSVTKTGSTSYGYTL.

Concerning this clonotype itself: This clone may be a read error of a much larger clone one base away. The rearrangement joins TRBV6-1 to TRBJ2-7; 10 nucleotides line up with TRBD2. The germline V gene encodes CDR1 MNHNS and CDR2 SASEGT. The CDR3 loop spans 13 amino acids. CDR3 loop: CASQLAGPYEQYF. CDR3 nucleotides: TGTGCCAGCCAACTAGCGGGACCCTATGAGCAGTACTTC.

This clonotype was seen many times. The V gene is TRBV20-1, the J gene TRBJ2-1; maybe TRBD2 (6 bases). V was pared by 0 bases and J by 5 bases, with 14 bases between. This CDR3 spans 15 amino acids. Germline-derived CDR1 and CDR2 are DFQATT and SNEGSKA (reference sequence). The CDR3 DNA is TGCAGTGCTAGAGATTTTTCGGGAGACCACAATGAGCAGTTCTTC. Protein: CSARDFSGDHNEQFF.

This clonotype was counted many times. The chain joins TRBV28 to TRBJ2-7, with D perhaps matching TRBD1 (5 bases). The CDR3 is 15 residues long. V was shortened by 5 bases and J by 3 bases, with 17 bases between the two germline ends. Germline CDR1 MDHEN, CDR2 SYDVKM. The CDR3 reads CASSPDSATFYEQYF. The CDR3 bases are TGTGCCAGCAGTCCAGACAGCGCAACCTTCTACGAGCAGTACTTC.

Ten or more counts support this clonotype. The rearrangement links TRBV28 to TRBJ1-2, with D possibly matching TRBD1 (6 bases). The CDR3 totals 14 residues. Trimming left V 1 base short and J 6 bases short, with 12 bases between. CDR1 MDHEN and CDR2 SYDVKM come from the germline V gene. The CDR3 sequence: CASSLLGGFHGYTF. The CDR3 region has the DNA TGTGCCAGCAGTTTATTAGGGGGGTTTCATGGCTACACCTTC.

The sample holds a few counts of this clonotype. The chain links TRBV6-1 to TRBJ1-4; 7 nucleotides line up with TRBD1. The V gene end was trimmed by 6 bases and the J gene end by 1 base; junction bases not matched to a gene: 2. This CDR3 spans 14 amino acids. Germline values: CDR1 MNHNS, CDR2 SASEGT. CDR3 nucleotides: TGTGCCAGCAGGTCAGGGGGAACTAATGAAAAACTGTTTTTT. This codes for CASRSGGTNEKLFF.

This clonotype was seen at least ten times. The V call is TRBV2, the J call TRBJ2-1; 7 bases are a match to TRBD2. The CDR3 spans 15 residues. Trimming took 0 bases from V and 3 from J; bases not matched to a gene: 2. The V gene's germline CDR1 is SNHLY and CDR2 FYNNEI. CDR3 sequence: CASSEAGLVYNEQFF. Written as DNA, the CDR3 is TGTGCCAGCAGTGAAGCTGGACTAGTCTACAATGAGCAGTTCTTC.

This clonotype was seen ten or more times. The J gene is TRBJ2-7, the V gene TRBV12-3 or TRBV12-4; no firm D call. The CDR3 length is 14 residues. Trimming took 4 bases from V and 5 from J, leaving 15 bases between them. The CDR3, as DNA: TGTGCCAGCAGTTCGGACCGCGCTTATAACGAGCAGTACTTC. As protein: CASSSDRAYNEQYF.

This clonotype came up many times. The chain carries TRBV7-8 and TRBJ2-7, with 8 positions matching TRBD2. V lost 1 base, J lost 3 bases, and 2 bases stayed unmatched. Germline lookup yields CDR1 SGHVS and CDR2 FQNEAQ. This CDR3 comprises 14 residues. The CDR3 DNA follows: TGTGCCAGCAGCTTAGACGGGAGGGACTACGAGCAGTACTTC. Residues: CASSLDGRDYEQYF. Based on the CDR3 plus reference TRBV7-8 and TRBJ2-7, the full variable domain is GAGVSQSPRYKVAKRGQDVALRCDPISGHVSLFWYQQALGQGPEFLTYFQNEAQLDKSGLPSDRFFAERPEGSVSTLKIQRTQQEDSAVYLCASSLDGRDYEQYFGPGTRLTVT.

This clonotype was seen ten or more times. The gene calls are TRBV2 and TRBJ2-7; possible D gene TRBD2, 6 bases. V was trimmed by 4 bases and J by 7 bases, leaving 14 bases between them. The CDR3 has 13 amino acids. The germline V gene has CDR1 SNHLY and CDR2 FYNNEI. As DNA, the CDR3 is TGTGCCAGCAGTGGGGTGCCGGCGGGGGAGCAGTACTTC. It codes for CASSGVPAGEQYF.

About this clonotype itself: A read error may be the cause here, since a much bigger clone is one base away. The chain uses TRBV6-1 and TRBJ2-7, with 8 nucleotides matching TRBD2. Per germline, CDR1 MNHNS and CDR2 SASEGT. The length of the CDR3 is 14 residues. J was trimmed by 7 bases and V by 4 bases; bases with no gene match: 9. CDR3 sequence reads: CASSATAGGHEQYF. The CDR3 bases are TGTGCCAGCAGTGCTACCGCGGGAGGACATGAGCAGTACTTC.

This clonotype was recorded many times. At one end the junction does not follow the germline gene, possibly because of a read error. The V call is TRBV9, the J call TRBJ2-1, with D unresolved. Germline V gene data show CDR1 as SGDLS and CDR2 as YYNGEE. CDR3 size: 12 residues. CDR3 bases: TGCGCCAGCAGCGTGGACTACAATGAGCAGTTCTTC. It specifies CASSVDYNEQFF.

In its sample, this clonotype was seen many times. V is TRBV25-1 and J is TRBJ1-2; possibly TRBD1 for D (5 bases). There are 13 residues in the CDR3. Per the germline V gene, CDR1 is MGHDK and CDR2 is SYGVNS. V was pared by 9 bases and J by 0 bases, with 11 bases between. CDR3 bases: TGTGCCAGACCGAGACAGTCTAACTATGGCTACACCTTC. This sequence encodes CARPRQSNYGYTF.

This clonotype was seen once. The J gene is TRBJ2-1, the V gene TRBV7-9; 10 positions match TRBD2. V lost 8 bases, J lost 4 bases, and 8 bases stayed unmatched. Germline assignment: CDR1 SEHNR and CDR2 FQNEAQ (reference sequence). The CDR3 loop spans 15 amino acids. In DNA, the CDR3 is TGTGCCAGCTCGGACTCACTAGCGGGATACAATGAGCAGTTCTTC. Translation gives CASSDSLAGYNEQFF.

This chain joins TRBV19 and TRBJ1-1; possibly TRBD1 for D (5 bases). V shed 3 bases and J shed 5 bases, with 7 bases lying between them. Germline V gives CDR1 LNHDA, CDR2 SQIVND (reference sequence). The CDR3 has 12 residues. This CDR3 reads CASSMGRTEAFF. As DNA, the CDR3 is TGTGCCAGTAGTATGGGACGGACTGAAGCTTTCTTT.

The table lists this clonotype with many counts. V usage is TRBV7-2 and J usage is TRBJ2-5; 9 nucleotides align to TRBD2. This CDR3 region has 17 residues. Germline-derived CDR1 and CDR2 are SGHTA and FQGNSA. V shed 0 bases, J shed 5 bases, and the junction held 10 bases outside the gene matches. This CDR3 reads CASSLALGVAGVETQYF. DNA of the CDR3: TGTGCCAGCAGCTTAGCGCTGGGGGTAGCGGGAGTCGAGACCCAGTACTTC.

The genes are TRBV28 and TRBJ1-6; 10 positions match TRBD1. Germline V gives CDR1 MDHEN, CDR2 SYDVKM. The length of the CDR3 is 16 residues. V was clipped by 8 bases and J by 3 bases; unmatched bases: 7. The CDR3 coding sequence is TGTGCCAGCTCCGGACAGGGGGAACACTATAATTCACCCCTCCACTTT. It is translated as CASSGQGEHYNSPLHF.

This clonotype was seen at least ten times. The chain has TRBV5-1 and TRBJ2-7, with 7 bases aligning to TRBD1. The CDR3 contains 16 residues. With 6 bases clipped from V and 3 bases from J, the junction kept 15 bases outside the gene matches. CDR1 SGHRS and CDR2 YFSETQ come from the germline V gene. The CDR3 DNA sequence: TGCGCCAGCACTCTACTCCCAGGAGACAGGGACTACGAGCAGTACTTC. Its translation: CASTLLPGDRDYEQYF.

This clonotype showed up many times. CDR3 in amino acids: CASSVTANTEAFF. CDR3 coding DNA: TGCGCCAGCAGCGTAACGGCGAACACTGAAGCTTTCTTT. The J gene is TRBJ1-1, the V gene TRBV5-1; the D is unclear. This CDR3 comprises 13 residues. Germline CDR1 reads SGHRS; CDR2 reads YFSETQ. V was pared by 4 bases and J by 1 base, with 8 bases between.